Detailed here is one TCR beta chain. In the study's own analysis: Counts of nucleated cells, estimated from reference gene primer amplification, were obtained. Sequencing used immunoSEQ multiplex PCR; TCRdb keeps in-frame clones, though not all of them. Clonal size and the V and J genes are those of that table, whereas D and trimming came from the DNA. The table records about 190,000 clones, about 88% of them present only once. The data were taken from a study of blood T cell repertoires in COVID-19. This TCR came from a man under 40 with acute or convalescent COVID-19. The specimen sequenced was peripheral blood.

CDR3 amino acids: CASSLNPTASTDTQYF. CDR3 bases: TGTGCCAGCAGCCTCAACCCGACAGCTAGCACAGATACGCAGTATTTT. The chain employs TRBV9 and TRBJ2-3; possibly TRBD1 for D (5 bases). Trimming pared 4 bases from V and 0 bases from J, leaving 15 bases between. Per the germline V gene, CDR1 is SGDLS and CDR2 is YYNGEE. The CDR3 spans 16 residues.